These 20 T cell receptor beta chains share one sample of origin, sequenced in a study of beta chain features in type 1 diabetes (dated by TCRdb to between 2017 and 2018). The library was built by means of the immunoSEQ multiplex PCR assay. The entire isolated RNA was reverse transcribed using the High Capacity cDNA Reverse Transcription Kit, and thus expressed TCRB transcripts were sequenced. The clones in this table, taken by TCRdb from immuneACCESS, are in-frame only. Not every clone is retained; where verified, under half of the shortfall comes from an unresolved V gene, and the cause of the rest is unknown. The sample profile shows 300,000 to 350,000 clones; 7.5% to 9% of them were found once. The ten largest account for 0.44% of the sample. The specimen was central memory CD4+ T cells from blood. These TCRs come from a woman younger than 35 in good health.

This clone was counted between two and nine times. J is TRBJ2-3 and V is TRBV25-1; D is unclear. Germline CDR1 reads MGHDK; CDR2 reads SYGVNS. CDR3 size: 16 residues. V was pared by 3 bases and J by 5 bases, with 18 bases between. CDR3 sequence reads: CASSDIGRTDEDTQYF. DNA for the CDR3: TGTGCCAGCAGTGATATAGGACGGACGGACGAAGATACGCAGTATTTT.

This chain links TRBV18 with TRBJ2-7; a possible D gene is TRBD2 (5 bases). This CDR3 has 14 residues. The germline V gene has CDR1 KGHSH and CDR2 LQKENI. The V gene lost 3 bases and the J gene lost 5 bases, with 14 bases spanning the gap. CDR3 coding DNA: TGTGCCAGCTCACCCTGGACGGGATCGGACGAGCAGTACTTC. Its translation is CASSPWTGSDEQYF.

V is TRBV19 and J is TRBJ2-1; maybe TRBD2 (6 bases). The CDR3 consists of 15 residues. Germline loops: CDR1 LNHDA, CDR2 SQIVND (reference sequence). Trimming stripped 5 bases from V and 4 bases from J, with 15 bases between. The CDR3 DNA reads as TGTGCCAGTAGTCTTAGCGGAGAGGGGTACAATGAGCAGTTCTTC. Its protein is CASSLSGEGYNEQFF.

The chain links TRBV21-1 to TRBJ2-5; the D segment call TRBD1 is taken from the table without a DNA check. TRBV21-1 is a known pseudogene. There are 16 residues in the CDR3. In DNA form, the CDR3 reads TGTGCCAGCAGCAAAGTTATCGGACAGGTGCCCGAGACCCAGTACTTC. This codes for CASSKVIGQVPETQYF.

This clone was detected only a few times. This chain uses TRBV9 with TRBJ2-1; D remains ambiguous. The V end lost 4 bases, the J end lost 2 bases, and 7 bases lay between the germline ends. Germline V gives CDR1 SGDLS, CDR2 YYNGEE. This CDR3 region has 13 residues. Written as DNA, the CDR3 is TGTGCCAGCAGCTCTGATCCCTACAATGAGCAGTTCTTC. Amino acid sequence: CASSSDPYNEQFF.

Turning to this clone: Within the sample, other DNA sequences also encode this same CDR3. The chain is built from TRBV5-1 and TRBJ2-2, with 7 bases identical to TRBD1. This CDR3 contains 16 residues. Trimming took 0 bases from V and 2 from J; bases not matched to a gene: 4. In germline, CDR1 is SGHRS, CDR2 YFSETQ. The CDR3 loop is CASSLEGGANTGELFF. CDR3 DNA: TGCGCCAGCAGCTTGGAAGGGGGCGCAAACACCGGGGAGCTGTTTTTT.

The V call is TRBV13, the J call TRBJ2-7; perhaps TRBD1 as D (6 bases). This CDR3 has 15 residues. Germline loops: CDR1 PRHDT, CDR2 FYEKMQ (reference sequence). V lost 1 base and J 1 base, leaving 11 bases between the germline ends. This CDR3 reads CASSLASGTSYEQYF. CDR3 in DNA: TGTGCCAGCAGCTTAGCTTCCGGGACATCCTACGAGCAGTACTTC.

This clone was counted a few times. The rearrangement uses TRBV11-2 and TRBJ2-5; 15 positions match TRBD2. This CDR3 comprises 18 residues. Germline trimming cut 6 bases from V and 2 bases from J; bases unmatched to any gene: 10. From germline, CDR1 is SGHAT and CDR2 FQNNGV. CDR3 protein: CASSSGTSGRSYQETQYF. The DNA of the CDR3 is TGTGCCAGCAGTTCTGGGACTAGCGGGAGGTCGTATCAAGAGACCCAGTACTTC.

This clone was seen a few times. The chain recombines TRBV12-5 with TRBJ2-3; 10 bases line up with TRBD2. Germline-derived CDR1 and CDR2 are LGHNT and FRNRAP. The CDR3 covers 15 residues. V trimming: 7 bases; J trimming: 2 bases; junction bases outside the gene matches: 6. CDR3 bases: TGTGCTAGTGCCACGAGCGGGAGGGCCACAGATACGCAGTATTTT. Residues: CASATSGRATDTQYF.

This rearrangement joins TRBV6-6 to TRBJ2-3; TRBD2 agrees at 14 bases. CDR1 MNHNY and CDR2 SVGAGI come from the germline V gene (reference sequence). The CDR3 runs to 15 residues. V trimming: 5 bases; J trimming: 7 bases; junction bases outside the gene matches: 5. The CDR3 sequence is CASSTGLAGGNTQYF. The CDR3 region has the DNA TGTGCCAGCAGTACCGGACTAGCGGGAGGTAATACGCAGTATTTT.

In this sample, this clone turned up a few times. The chain carries TRBV15 and TRBJ2-3; a possible D gene is TRBD2 (5 bases). The CDR3 loop spans 14 amino acids. V lost 0 bases and J 5 bases, leaving 9 bases between the germline ends. In germline, CDR1 is LNHNV, CDR2 YYDKDF (reference sequence). The chain's CDR3 is CATSRDLAGDTQYF. The CDR3 DNA reads as TGTGCCACCAGCAGAGATCTGGCGGGAGATACGCAGTATTTT.

The chain carries TRBV19 and TRBJ1-5; D gene uncertain. CDR1 LNHDA and CDR2 SQIVND come from the germline V gene (reference sequence). Trimming removed 8 bases at V and 3 bases at J, with 17 bases between. CDR3 length equals 15 residues. The CDR3 protein is CASSRRERNNQPQHF. For the CDR3, the DNA is TGTGCCAGTTCCCGACGGGAAAGGAACAATCAGCCCCAGCATTTT.

This clone was seen a handful of times. V and J are TRBV11-2 and TRBJ2-4, with D perhaps TRBD1 (6 bases). The CDR3 loop spans 15 amino acids. Germline V lookup: CDR1 SGHAT, CDR2 FQNNGV. The V end was cut by 7 bases, the J end by 1 base, with 14 bases between. This CDR3 reads CASNQGGGAKNIQYF. CDR3 nucleotides: TGTGCCAGCAACCAAGGGGGTGGGGCCAAAAACATTCAGTACTTC.

The chain uses TRBV5-1 and TRBJ2-3; a weak D match, TRBD2 (6 bases). The V and J ends lost 6 bases and 1 base respectively, with 9 bases between them. The CDR3 length is 13 residues. CDR1 is SGHRS, CDR2 YFSETQ, per germline. In nucleotides, the CDR3 is TGCGCCAGCACCCCGGGGGGCACAGATACGCAGTATTTT. Translating it yields CASTPGGTDTQYF.

Ten or more counts support this clone. The chain recombines TRBV7-9 with TRBJ2-3; possibly TRBD2 for D (6 bases). The V and J ends lost 7 bases and 0 bases respectively, with 17 bases between them. CDR1 is SEHNR, CDR2 FQNEAQ, per germline (reference sequence). The CDR3 consists of 16 residues. CDR3 region: CASNPAAGPSTDTQYF. CDR3 bases: TGTGCCAGCAATCCTGCAGCGGGCCCTAGCACAGATACGCAGTATTTT.

This clone occurred a few times. The chain combines TRBV11-2 with TRBJ1-1; 7 bases fit TRBD1. Germline V CDR1 and CDR2: SGHAT, FQNNGV. This CDR3 is built from 13 residues. V shed 5 bases and J 11 bases; nucleotides not matched to a gene: 11. CDR3: CASSPRRQGRAFF. DNA of the CDR3: TGTGCCAGCAGCCCGAGGAGACAGGGTCGGGCTTTCTTT.

This clone was counted between two and nine times. The rearrangement links TRBV15 to TRBJ2-7; D gene ambiguous. V lost 5 bases and J 6 bases, leaving 17 bases between the germline ends. The CDR3 runs 14 residues. Germline CDR1 reads LNHNV; CDR2 reads YYDKDF (reference sequence). CDR3 residues: CATSALSGPGEQYF. The DNA for the CDR3 is TGTGCCACCAGCGCTCTTAGTGGGCCCGGCGAGCAGTACTTC.

This clone was seen ten or more times. The rearrangement joins TRBV7-2 to TRBJ2-5; 7 nucleotides agree with TRBD2. V shed 8 bases and J 7 bases; nucleotides not matched to a gene: 13. Per germline, CDR1 SGHTA and CDR2 FQGNSA. The CDR3 is 14 residues long. Here the CDR3 DNA reads TGTGCCAGCGGCGCTCCCTGGGGGGGAACGACCCAGTACTTC. It translates to CASGAPWGGTTQYF.

This clone was observed many times. This chain uses TRBV7-9 with TRBJ2-7, with a tentative D call TRBD2 (6 bases). The V end lost 4 bases, the J end lost 7 bases, and 11 bases lay between the germline ends. The CDR3 has 12 residues. CDR1 is SEHNR and CDR2 is FQNEAQ in the germline V gene (reference sequence). The CDR3 protein is CASSSRDSEQYF. CDR3 bases: TGTGCCAGCAGCTCCCGGGACTCTGAGCAGTACTTC.

This clone was observed a handful of times. V and J are TRBV5-1 and TRBJ1-5, with D hard to call. Germline V gene sequence: CDR1 SGHRS, CDR2 YFSETQ. V gave up 0 bases and J gave up 2 bases, with 9 bases separating them. The CDR3 extends over 15 amino acids. The CDR3 region has the DNA TGCGCCAGCAGCTTGGCGGGTGGCGGCAATCAGCCCCAGCATTTT. Amino acid sequence: CASSLAGGGNQPQHF.